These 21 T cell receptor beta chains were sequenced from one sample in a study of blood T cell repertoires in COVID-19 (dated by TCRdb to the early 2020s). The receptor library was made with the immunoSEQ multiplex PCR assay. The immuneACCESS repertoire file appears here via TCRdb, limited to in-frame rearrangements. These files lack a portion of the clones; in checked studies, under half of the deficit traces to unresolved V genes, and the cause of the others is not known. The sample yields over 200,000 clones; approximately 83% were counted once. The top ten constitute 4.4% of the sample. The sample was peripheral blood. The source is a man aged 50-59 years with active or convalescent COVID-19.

CDR3 residues: CASSPGQGFTEAFF. Written as DNA, the CDR3 is TGTGCCAGCAGCCCGGGACAGGGATTCACTGAAGCTTTCTTT. J is TRBJ1-1 and V is TRBV4-2; 9 bases are a match to TRBD1. Germline lookup yields CDR1 LGHNA and CDR2 YNFKEQ. This CDR3 region has 14 residues. With V trimmed by 4 bases and J by 4 bases, 4 bases remained unmatched.

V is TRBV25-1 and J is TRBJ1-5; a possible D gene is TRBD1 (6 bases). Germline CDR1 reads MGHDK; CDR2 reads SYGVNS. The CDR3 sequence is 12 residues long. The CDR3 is CAGAQGHQPQHF. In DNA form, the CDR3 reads TGTGCGGGGGCACAGGGACATCAGCCCCAGCATTTT.

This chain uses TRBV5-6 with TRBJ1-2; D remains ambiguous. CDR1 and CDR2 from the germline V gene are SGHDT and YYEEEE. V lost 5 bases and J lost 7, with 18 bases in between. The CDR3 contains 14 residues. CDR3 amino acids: CASRFGVAARGYTF. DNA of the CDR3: TGTGCCAGCAGGTTCGGAGTGGCGGCGCGTGGCTACACCTTC.

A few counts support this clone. As DNA, the CDR3 is TGCGCCAGCAGCTTGGGGGGGCCGTACGAGCAGTACTTC. It is translated as CASSLGGPYEQYF. The chain has TRBV5-1 and TRBJ2-7, with D possibly TRBD1 on 6 matching bases. The CDR3 is 13 residues long. Germline-derived CDR1 and CDR2 are SGHRS and YFSETQ. V shed 0 bases and J shed 4 bases, with 8 bases lying between them. Full variable domain (missing parts from reference TRBV5-1 and TRBJ2-7): KAGVTQTPRYLIKTRGQQVTLSCSPISGHRSVSWYQQTPGQGLQFLFEYFSETQRNKGNFPGRFSGRQFSNSRSEMNVSTLELGDSALYLCASSLGGPYEQYFGPGTRLTVT.

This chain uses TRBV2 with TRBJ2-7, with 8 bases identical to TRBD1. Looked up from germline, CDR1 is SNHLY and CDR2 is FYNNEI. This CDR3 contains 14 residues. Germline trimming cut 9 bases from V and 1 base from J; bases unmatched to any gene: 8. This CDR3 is CASSAGQASYEQYF. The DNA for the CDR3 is TGTGCCAGTTCGGCGGGACAGGCTTCCTACGAGCAGTACTTC.

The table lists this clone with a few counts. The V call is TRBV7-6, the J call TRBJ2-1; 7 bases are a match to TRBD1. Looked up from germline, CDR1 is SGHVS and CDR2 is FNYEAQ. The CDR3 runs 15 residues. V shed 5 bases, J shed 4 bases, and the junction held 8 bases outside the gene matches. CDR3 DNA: TGTGCCAGCAGCCCACGGACAGGTCTATACAATGAGCAGTTCTTC. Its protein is CASSPRTGLYNEQFF.

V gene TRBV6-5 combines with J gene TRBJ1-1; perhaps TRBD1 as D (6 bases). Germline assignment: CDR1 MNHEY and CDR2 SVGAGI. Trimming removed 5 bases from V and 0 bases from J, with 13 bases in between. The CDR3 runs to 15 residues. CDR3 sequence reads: CASSNRQAMNTEAFF. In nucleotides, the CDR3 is TGTGCCAGCAGTAACCGACAGGCTATGAACACTGAAGCTTTCTTT.

In DNA form, the CDR3 reads TGCGCCAGCAGCCAAGACACAGGGGTCCAAGAAAAACTGTTTTTT. It specifies CASSQDTGVQEKLFF. The V gene is TRBV4-1, the J gene TRBJ1-4; 7 positions match TRBD1. Germline V gives CDR1 MGHRA, CDR2 YSYEKL. CDR3 length equals 15 residues. The junction had 6 bases not matched to a gene; V was cut back by 0 bases and J by 8 bases.

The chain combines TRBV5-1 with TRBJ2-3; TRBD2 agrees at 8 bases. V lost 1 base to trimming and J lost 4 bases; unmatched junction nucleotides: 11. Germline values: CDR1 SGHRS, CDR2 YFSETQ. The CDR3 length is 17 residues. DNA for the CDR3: TGCGCCAGCAGCTTGTTTAACGGGGGGGCGAGGCCAGATACGCAGTATTTT. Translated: CASSLFNGGARPDTQYF.

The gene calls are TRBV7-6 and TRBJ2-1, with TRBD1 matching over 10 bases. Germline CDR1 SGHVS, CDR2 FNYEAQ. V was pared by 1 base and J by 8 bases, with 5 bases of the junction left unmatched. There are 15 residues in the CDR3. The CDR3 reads CASSLGQGASYEQFF. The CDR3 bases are TGTGCCAGCAGCTTAGGACAGGGGGCTAGCTATGAGCAGTTCTTC.

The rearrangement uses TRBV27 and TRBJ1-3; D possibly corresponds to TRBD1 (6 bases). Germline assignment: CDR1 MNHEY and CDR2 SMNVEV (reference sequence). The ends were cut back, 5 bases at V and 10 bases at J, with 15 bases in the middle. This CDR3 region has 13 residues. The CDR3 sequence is CASSPSPRGTIYF. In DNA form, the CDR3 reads TGTGCCAGCAGTCCTTCCCCCAGGGGAACCATATATTTT.

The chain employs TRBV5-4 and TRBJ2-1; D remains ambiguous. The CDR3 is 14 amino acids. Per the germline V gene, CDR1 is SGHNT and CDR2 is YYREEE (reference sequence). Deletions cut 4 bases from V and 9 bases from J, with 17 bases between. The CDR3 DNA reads TGTGCCAGCAGCCCTCACACGACAAGCAGTGAGCAGTTCTTC. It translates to CASSPHTTSSEQFF.

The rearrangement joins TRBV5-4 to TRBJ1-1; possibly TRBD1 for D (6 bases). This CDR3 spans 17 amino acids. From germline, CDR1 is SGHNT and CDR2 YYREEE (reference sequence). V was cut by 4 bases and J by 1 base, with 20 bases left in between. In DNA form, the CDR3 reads TGTGCCAGCAGCAGCGGGGGGCGGAATACGCAGAACACTGAAGCTTTCTTT. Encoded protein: CASSSGGRNTQNTEAFF.

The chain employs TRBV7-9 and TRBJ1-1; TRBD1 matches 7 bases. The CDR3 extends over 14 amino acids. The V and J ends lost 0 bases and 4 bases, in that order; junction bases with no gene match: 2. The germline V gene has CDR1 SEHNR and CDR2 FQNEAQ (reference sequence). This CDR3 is CASSLAEGATEAFF. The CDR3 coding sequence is TGTGCCAGCAGCTTAGCGGAGGGGGCCACTGAAGCTTTCTTT.

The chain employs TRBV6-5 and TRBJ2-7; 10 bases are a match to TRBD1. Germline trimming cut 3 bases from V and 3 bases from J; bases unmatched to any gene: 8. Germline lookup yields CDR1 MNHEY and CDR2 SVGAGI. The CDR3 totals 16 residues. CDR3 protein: CASSYIAGTGDYEQYF. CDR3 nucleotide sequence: TGTGCCAGCAGTTATATAGCCGGGACAGGGGACTACGAGCAGTACTTC.

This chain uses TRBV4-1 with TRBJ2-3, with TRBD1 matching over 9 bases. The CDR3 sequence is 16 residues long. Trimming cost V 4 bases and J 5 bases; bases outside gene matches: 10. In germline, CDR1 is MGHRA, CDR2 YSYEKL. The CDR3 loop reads CASSPRQGGGLDTQYF. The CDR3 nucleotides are TGCGCCAGCAGCCCCCGACAGGGGGGAGGGTTAGATACGCAGTATTTT.

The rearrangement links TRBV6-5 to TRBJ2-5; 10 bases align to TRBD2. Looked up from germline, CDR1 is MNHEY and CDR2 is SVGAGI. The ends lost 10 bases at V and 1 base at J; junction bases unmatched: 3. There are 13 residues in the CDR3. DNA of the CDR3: TGTGCCACAAGGACTAGCGGCCAAGAGACCCAGTACTTC. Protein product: CATRTSGQETQYF.

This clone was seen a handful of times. The CDR3 DNA is TGTGCCAGCCGCGACAGGGCTGCTAATGAAAAACTGTTTTTT. Translated: CASRDRAANEKLFF. V and J are TRBV6-5 and TRBJ1-4, with 7 bases aligning to TRBD1. Germline trimming cut 8 bases from V and 3 bases from J; bases unmatched to any gene: 6. Germline CDR1 reads MNHEY; CDR2 reads SVGAGI. This CDR3 region has 14 residues.

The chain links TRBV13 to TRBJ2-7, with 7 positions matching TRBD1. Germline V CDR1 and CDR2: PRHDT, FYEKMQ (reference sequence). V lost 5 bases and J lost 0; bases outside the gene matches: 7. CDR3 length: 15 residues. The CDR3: CASSGGQMSSYEQYF. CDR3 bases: TGTGCCAGCAGCGGGGGACAGATGAGCTCCTACGAGCAGTACTTC.

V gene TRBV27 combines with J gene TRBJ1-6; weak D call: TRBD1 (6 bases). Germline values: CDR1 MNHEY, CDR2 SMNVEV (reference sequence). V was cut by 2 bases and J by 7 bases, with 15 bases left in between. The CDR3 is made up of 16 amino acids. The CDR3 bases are TGTGCCAGCAGTTTAGCCAGGGGATTACGGAATTCACCCCTCCACTTT. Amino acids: CASSLARGLRNSPLHF.

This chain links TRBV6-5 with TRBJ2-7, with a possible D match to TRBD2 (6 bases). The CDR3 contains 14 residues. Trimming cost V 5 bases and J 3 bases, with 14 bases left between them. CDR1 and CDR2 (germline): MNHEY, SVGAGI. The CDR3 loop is CASSPTGGSYEQYF. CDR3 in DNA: TGTGCCAGCAGTCCCACCGGGGGAAGCTACGAGCAGTACTTC.